These 21 T cell receptor beta chains originate from one sample sequenced in a study of blood T cell repertoires in COVID-19. Generated by immunoSEQ multiplex PCR, the TCRdb table keeps only in-frame clones and is missing some. This sample has 200,000 to 250,000 clones, with 70% to 90% found just once. The material sequenced was peripheral blood. Receptors originate from a young woman who had recovered from COVID-19.

The CDR3 is CASSLEAGVGDTQYF. CDR3 nucleotide sequence: TGCGCCAGCAGCTTGGAGGCGGGAGTGGGGGATACGCAGTATTTT. This chain uses TRBV5-1 with TRBJ2-3; 7 bases match TRBD2. The CDR3 is 15 residues long. Trimming took 0 bases from V and 6 from J; bases not matched to a gene: 7. Germline V gene lookup returns CDR1 SGHRS and CDR2 YFSETQ.

This clone turned up a few times. The chain joins TRBV19 to TRBJ2-2, with D tentatively TRBD2 (5 bases). V lost 3 bases to trimming and J lost 1 base, with 6 bases between them. CDR3 length: 14 residues. Per germline, CDR1 LNHDA and CDR2 SQIVND (reference sequence). The CDR3 spells CASSIAGNTGELFF. CDR3 coding DNA: TGTGCCAGTAGTATCGCGGGGAACACCGGGGAGCTGTTTTTT.

This chain's CDR3 is CASSFNLSSWSHEQYF. In nucleotides, the CDR3 is TGTGCCAGCAGCTTTAATCTAAGCTCGTGGTCCCACGAGCAGTACTTC. The chain employs TRBV7-6 and TRBJ2-7; D gene uncertain. CDR1 is SGHVS and CDR2 is FNYEAQ in the germline V gene. The CDR3 sequence is 16 residues long. V dropped 3 bases and J dropped 5 bases, with 20 bases sitting between them. The whole variable domain, filled in from reference TRBV7-6 and TRBJ2-7, reads GAGVSQSPRYKVTKRGQDVALRCDPISGHVSLYWYRQALGQGPEFLTYFNYEAQQDKSGLPNDRFSAERPEGSISTLTIQRTEQRDSAMYRCASSFNLSSWSHEQYFGPGTRLTVT.

This clone came up once. The chain combines TRBV7-9 with TRBJ1-2, with D perhaps matching TRBD1 (5 bases). V lost 5 bases and J 4 bases, leaving 11 bases between the germline ends. This CDR3 has 13 residues. Germline CDR1 is SEHNR and CDR2 is FQNEAQ (reference sequence). The chain's CDR3 is CASSLDRSYGYTF. DNA for the CDR3: TGTGCCAGCAGCCTCGACAGATCCTATGGCTACACCTTC.

The chain links TRBV24-1 to TRBJ1-2; maybe TRBD1 (5 bases). Trimming cost V 6 bases and J 0 bases, with 13 bases left between them. CDR1 is KGHDR, CDR2 SFDVKD, per germline. CDR3 size: 15 residues. CDR3 bases: TGTGCCACCAGTTCAAGGGGCGAAGCTAACTATGGCTACACCTTC. This sequence encodes CATSSRGEANYGYTF.

J is TRBJ2-1 and V is TRBV27; 8 bases map to TRBD2. The germline CDR1 and CDR2 sequences are MNHEY and SMNVEV (reference sequence). The CDR3 spans 17 residues. J was trimmed by 1 base and V by 2 bases; bases with no gene match: 7. The CDR3 DNA follows: TGTGCCAGCAGTTTAGGTCGCGGGAGGAGTTCCTACAATGAGCAGTTCTTC. It specifies CASSLGRGRSSYNEQFF.

V is TRBV10-1 and J is TRBJ1-2, with unresolved D. The germline V gene has CDR1 WNHNN and CDR2 SYGVQD (reference sequence). Trimming removed 10 bases from V and 3 bases from J, with 9 bases in between. The CDR3 sequence is 11 residues long. The CDR3 coding sequence is TGCGCCACCCGTATATACTATGGCTACACCTTC. Translation gives CATRIYYGYTF.

V usage is TRBV27 and J usage is TRBJ1-2; D is ambiguous. Trimming pared 2 bases from V and 0 bases from J, leaving 10 bases between. CDR1 and CDR2 (germline): MNHEY, SMNVEV (reference sequence). The CDR3 is 15 amino acids. The CDR3 DNA reads TGTGCCAGCAGTTTAAGATCAGAAGCTAACTATGGCTACACCTTC. Translating gives CASSLRSEANYGYTF.

V usage is TRBV9 and J usage is TRBJ2-1; 7 bases fit TRBD2. The length of the CDR3 is 16 residues. Trimming removed 2 bases from V and 7 bases from J; junction bases left unmatched: 12. Germline CDR1 SGDLS, CDR2 YYNGEE. The CDR3 nucleotides are TGTGCCAGCAGCGTTTCCGGGAGGCTTAATTTGAATGAGCAGTTCTTC. It specifies CASSVSGRLNLNEQFF.

The V gene is TRBV3-1 (or the pseudogene TRBV3-2), the J gene TRBJ1-1, with 7 bases matching TRBD1. The CDR3 is made up of 15 amino acids. Germline CDR1 LGHDT, CDR2 YNNKEL (reference sequence). V lost 1 base and J lost 4; bases outside the gene matches: 6. Written as DNA, the CDR3 is TGTGCCAGCAGCCAAGTTGGGGCAGGGGGCACTGAAGCTTTCTTT. This codes for CASSQVGAGGTEAFF.

The chain links TRBV7-2 to TRBJ1-2, with a weak D call TRBD1 (5 bases). The CDR3 is made up of 14 amino acids. Germline V CDR1 and CDR2: SGHTA, FQGNSA. Between the trimmed V and J ends, which lost 3 bases and 6 bases, there was a span of 14 bases. CDR3 nucleotides: TGTGCCAGCAGCTTCGTGACAGCCCAGGATGGCTACACCTTC. Translated: CASSFVTAQDGYTF.

The rearrangement joins TRBV3-1 (or the pseudogene TRBV3-2) to TRBJ1-2, with D possibly TRBD1 on 5 matching bases. V lost 0 bases to trimming and J lost 5 bases, with 16 bases between them. CDR1 and CDR2 from the germline V gene are LGHDT and YNNKEL (reference sequence). CDR3 length: 16 residues. In DNA form, the CDR3 reads TGTGCCAGCAGCCAAGATATGTGGCGGGGCTGGTATGGCTACACCTTC. Residues: CASSQDMWRGWYGYTF.

The rearrangement uses TRBV15 and TRBJ1-6, with TRBD1 identical over 8 bases. The CDR3 contains 17 residues. The V segment lost 1 base and the J segment 6 bases; nucleotides outside the gene matches: 8. CDR1 and CDR2 from the germline V gene are LNHNV and YYDKDF (reference sequence). CDR3 residues: CATSRVATGDSNSPLHF. As DNA, the CDR3 is TGTGCCACCAGCAGAGTAGCGACAGGGGATTCTAATTCACCCCTCCACTTT.

The chain has TRBV7-2 and TRBJ2-1; D ambiguous. CDR1 and CDR2 from the germline V gene are SGHTA and FQGNSA. The V gene lost 1 base and the J gene lost 6 bases, with 10 bases spanning the gap. This CDR3 comprises 14 residues. This CDR3 reads CASSLGGTANEQFF. The CDR3 coding sequence is TGTGCCAGCAGCTTAGGCGGCACTGCCAATGAGCAGTTCTTC. Using reference TRBV7-2 and TRBJ2-1 for the parts outside the CDR3, the full variable domain is GAGVSQSPSNKVTEKGKDVELRCDPISGHTALYWYRQSLGQGLEFLIYFQGNSAPDKSGLPSDRFSAERTGGSVSTLTIQRTQQEDSAVYLCASSLGGTANEQFFGPGTRLTVL.

The chain joins TRBV5-5 to TRBJ1-2; 8 nucleotides match TRBD1. Trimming cost V 4 bases and J 2 bases; bases outside gene matches: 13. There are 17 residues in the CDR3. CDR1 and CDR2 (germline): SGHKS, YYEKEE (reference sequence). Written as DNA, the CDR3 is TGTGCCAGCAGCCGGATTGCCGGGACAGGCAAGAACTATGGCTACACCTTC. Its translation is CASSRIAGTGKNYGYTF.

This sequence joins TRBV5-1 and TRBJ2-7; TRBD2 is a possible D gene (6 bases). The CDR3 spans 16 residues. The germline gives CDR1 SGHRS, CDR2 YFSETQ. V was cut by 2 bases and J by 0 bases, with 15 bases left in between. The CDR3 DNA reads TGCGCCAGCAGCTTCGCTAGGGGAGGAGGCTCCTACGAGCAGTACTTC. It encodes CASSFARGGGSYEQYF.

The V and J genes are TRBV29-1 and TRBJ1-2, with 7 bases fitting TRBD1. The CDR3 contains 14 residues. The germline CDR1 and CDR2 sequences are SQVTM and ANQGSEA. The V segment lost 1 base and the J segment 4 bases; nucleotides outside the gene matches: 6. The CDR3 DNA sequence: TGCAGCGTTGAAGGGACCGACAGGGTCTATGGCTACACCTTC. Protein: CSVEGTDRVYGYTF.

V is TRBV9 and J is TRBJ1-3; D perhaps matches TRBD1 (5 bases). V was clipped by 2 bases and J by 4 bases, with 7 bases between them. Germline V gene sequence: CDR1 SGDLS, CDR2 YYNGEE. The CDR3 spans 13 residues. The CDR3 loop reads CASSVRQGNTIYF. DNA for the CDR3: TGTGCCAGCAGCGTCCGACAGGGAAACACCATATATTTT.

V and J are TRBV18 and TRBJ1-6; D uncertain. Trimming removed 6 bases from V and 7 bases from J, with 10 bases in between. The germline gives CDR1 KGHSH, CDR2 LQKENI. The CDR3 totals 13 residues. The CDR3 DNA sequence: TGTGCCAGCTCCCTTACCGCGAATTCACCCCTCCACTTT. Amino acids: CASSLTANSPLHF.

The genes are TRBV19 and TRBJ1-5; 10 nucleotides line up with TRBD1. CDR1 and CDR2 (germline): LNHDA, SQIVND (reference sequence). The CDR3 covers 17 residues. The trim removed 4 bases at V and 4 bases at J, leaving 10 bases unmatched. Here the CDR3 reads CASSRSGTGAFNQPQHF. The CDR3 coding sequence is TGTGCCAGTAGTAGATCCGGGACAGGGGCTTTTAATCAGCCCCAGCATTTT.

The V gene is TRBV25-1, the J gene TRBJ1-6; 9 positions match TRBD1. Germline lookup yields CDR1 MGHDK and CDR2 SYGVNS. Trimming at V came to 1 base and at J to 3 bases, leaving 1 base not matched to a gene. This CDR3 region has 16 residues. CDR3 loop: CASSEWGQGYNSPLHF. The CDR3 nucleotides are TGTGCCAGCAGTGAATGGGGACAGGGCTATAATTCACCCCTCCACTTT. Looking up the rest from reference TRBV25-1 and TRBJ1-6 gives the full variable domain: EADIYQTPRYLVIGTGKKITLECSQTMGHDKMYWYQQDPGMELHLIHYSYGVNSTEKGDLSSESTVSRIRTEHFPLTLESARPSHTSQYLCASSEWGQGYNSPLHFGNGTRLTVT.